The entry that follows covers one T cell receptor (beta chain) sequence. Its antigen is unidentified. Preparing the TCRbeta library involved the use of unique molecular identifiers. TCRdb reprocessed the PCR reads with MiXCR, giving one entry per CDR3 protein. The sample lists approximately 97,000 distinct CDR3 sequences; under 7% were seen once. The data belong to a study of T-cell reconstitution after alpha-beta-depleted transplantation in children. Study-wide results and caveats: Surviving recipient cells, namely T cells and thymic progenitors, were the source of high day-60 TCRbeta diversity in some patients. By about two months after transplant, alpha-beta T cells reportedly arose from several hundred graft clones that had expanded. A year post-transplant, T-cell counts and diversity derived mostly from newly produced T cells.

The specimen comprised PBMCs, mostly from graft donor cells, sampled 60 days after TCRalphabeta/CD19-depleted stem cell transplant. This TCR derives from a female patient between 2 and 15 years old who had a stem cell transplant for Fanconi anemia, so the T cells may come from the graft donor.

The CDR3 DNA reads as TGTACCCGCAGTTTTGGGGGACCGGGGGACACTGAAGCTTTCTTT. This gives the protein CTRSFGGPGDTEAFF. The V call is TRBV12-3 or TRBV12-4, the J call TRBJ1-1; a possible D gene is TRBD1 (5 bases). The CDR3 extends over 15 amino acids.